This TCR beta chain stems from a study of PD-1 blockade in classical Hodgkin lymphoma. Study-level information: Patients were administered nivolumab (3 mg/kg intravenously) every 2 weeks. The study's findings and limits: Exclusion was the outcome for patients who began nivolumab under 1 year after ASCT. It was reported that newly diagnosed patients had less baseline TCR diversity than healthy donors.

To note about this clone: Antigen: not known.

Time point: cycle 4 day 1 (C4D1), after around six weeks of nivolumab. Each and every patient relapsed after autologous stem cell transplantation, and patients got differing brentuximab vedotin exposure. The CDR3 contains 13 residues. In germline, CDR1 is LNHDA, CDR2 SQIVND (reference sequence). Trimming cost V 5 bases and J 4 bases; bases outside gene matches: 3. Sequenced by immunoSEQ multiplex PCR; TCRdb stores in-frame clones only, minus some. The sample contains some 95,000 clones, 90% of which appear only once. The sequencing here drew on peripheral blood mononuclear cells (PBMCs), taken before the fourth cycle of nivolumab. The TCR originated in a human donor with classical Hodgkin lymphoma. The rearrangement uses TRBV19 and TRBJ1-1; 8 nucleotides agree with TRBD1. CDR3 region: CASSDTGGTEAFF. Written as DNA, the CDR3 is TGTGCCAGTAGTGATACAGGGGGCACTGAAGCTTTCTTT.